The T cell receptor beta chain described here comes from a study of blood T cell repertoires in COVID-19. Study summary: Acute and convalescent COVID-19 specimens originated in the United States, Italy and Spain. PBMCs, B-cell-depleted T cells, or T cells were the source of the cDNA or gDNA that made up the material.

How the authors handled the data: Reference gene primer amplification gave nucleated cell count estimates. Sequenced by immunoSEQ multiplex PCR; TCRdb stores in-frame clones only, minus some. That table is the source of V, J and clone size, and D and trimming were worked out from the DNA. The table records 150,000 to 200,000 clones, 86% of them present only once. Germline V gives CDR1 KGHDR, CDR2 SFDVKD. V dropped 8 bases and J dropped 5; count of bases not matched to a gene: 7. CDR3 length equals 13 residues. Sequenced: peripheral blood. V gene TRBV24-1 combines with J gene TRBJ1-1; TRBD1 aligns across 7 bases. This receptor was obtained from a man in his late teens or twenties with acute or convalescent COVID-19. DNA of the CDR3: TGTGCCACCAAACAGGGGAGTGGTACTGAAGCTTTCTTT. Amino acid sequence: CATKQGSGTEAFF.